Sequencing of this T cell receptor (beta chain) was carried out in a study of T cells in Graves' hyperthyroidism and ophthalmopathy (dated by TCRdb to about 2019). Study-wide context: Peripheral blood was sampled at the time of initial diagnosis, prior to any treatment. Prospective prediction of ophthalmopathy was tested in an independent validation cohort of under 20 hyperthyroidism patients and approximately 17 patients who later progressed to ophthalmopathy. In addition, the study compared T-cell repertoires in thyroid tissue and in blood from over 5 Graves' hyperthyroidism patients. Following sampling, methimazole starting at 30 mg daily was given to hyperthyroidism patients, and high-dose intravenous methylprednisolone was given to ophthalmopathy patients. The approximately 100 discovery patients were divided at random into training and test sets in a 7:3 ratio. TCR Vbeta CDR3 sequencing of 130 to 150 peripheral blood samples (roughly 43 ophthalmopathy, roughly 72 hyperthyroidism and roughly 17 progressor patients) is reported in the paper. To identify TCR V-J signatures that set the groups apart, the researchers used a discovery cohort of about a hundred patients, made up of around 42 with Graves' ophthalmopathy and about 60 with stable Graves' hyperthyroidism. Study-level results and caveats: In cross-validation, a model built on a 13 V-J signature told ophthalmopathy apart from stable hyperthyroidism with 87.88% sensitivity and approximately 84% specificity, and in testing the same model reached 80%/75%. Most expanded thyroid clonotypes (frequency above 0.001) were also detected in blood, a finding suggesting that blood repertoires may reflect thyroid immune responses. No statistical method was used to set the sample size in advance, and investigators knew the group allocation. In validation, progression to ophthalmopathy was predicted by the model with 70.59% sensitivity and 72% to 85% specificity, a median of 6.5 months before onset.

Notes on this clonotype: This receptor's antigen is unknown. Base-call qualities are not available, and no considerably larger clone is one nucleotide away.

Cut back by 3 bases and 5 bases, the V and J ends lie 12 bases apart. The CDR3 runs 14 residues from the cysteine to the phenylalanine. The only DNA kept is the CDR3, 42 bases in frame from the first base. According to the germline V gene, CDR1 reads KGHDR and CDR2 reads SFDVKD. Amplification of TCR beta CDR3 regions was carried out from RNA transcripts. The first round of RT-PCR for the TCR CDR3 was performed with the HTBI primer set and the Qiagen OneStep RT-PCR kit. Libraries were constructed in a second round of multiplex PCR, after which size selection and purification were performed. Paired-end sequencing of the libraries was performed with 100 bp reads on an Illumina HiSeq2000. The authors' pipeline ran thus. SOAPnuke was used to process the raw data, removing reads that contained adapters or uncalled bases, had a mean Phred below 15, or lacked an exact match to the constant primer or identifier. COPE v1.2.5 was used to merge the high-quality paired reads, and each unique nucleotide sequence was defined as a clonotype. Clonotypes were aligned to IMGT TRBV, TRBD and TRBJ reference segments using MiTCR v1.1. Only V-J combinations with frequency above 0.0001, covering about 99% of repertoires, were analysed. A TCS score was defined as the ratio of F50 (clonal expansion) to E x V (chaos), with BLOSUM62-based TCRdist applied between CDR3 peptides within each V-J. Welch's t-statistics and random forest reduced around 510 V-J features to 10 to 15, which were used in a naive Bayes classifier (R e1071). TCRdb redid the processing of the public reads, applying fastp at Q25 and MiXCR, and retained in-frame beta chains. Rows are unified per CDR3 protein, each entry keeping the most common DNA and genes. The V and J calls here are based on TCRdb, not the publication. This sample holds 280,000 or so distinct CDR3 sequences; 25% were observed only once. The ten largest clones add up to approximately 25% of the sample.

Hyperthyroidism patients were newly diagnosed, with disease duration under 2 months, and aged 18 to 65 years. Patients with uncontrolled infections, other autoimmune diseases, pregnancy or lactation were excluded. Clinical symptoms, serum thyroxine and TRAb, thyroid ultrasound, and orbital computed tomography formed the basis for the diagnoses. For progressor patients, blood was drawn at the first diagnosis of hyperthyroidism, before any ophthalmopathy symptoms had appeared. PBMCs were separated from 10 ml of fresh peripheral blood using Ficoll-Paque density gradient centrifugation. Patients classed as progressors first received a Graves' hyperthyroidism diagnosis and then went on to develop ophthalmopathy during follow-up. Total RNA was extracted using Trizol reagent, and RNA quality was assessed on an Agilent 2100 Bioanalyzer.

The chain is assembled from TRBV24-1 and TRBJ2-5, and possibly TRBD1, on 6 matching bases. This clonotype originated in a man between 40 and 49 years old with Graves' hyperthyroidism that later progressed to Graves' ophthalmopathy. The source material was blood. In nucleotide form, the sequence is TGTGCCACCAGTGATAACAGGGACGTGGAGACCCAGTACTTC. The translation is CATSDNRDVETQYF.